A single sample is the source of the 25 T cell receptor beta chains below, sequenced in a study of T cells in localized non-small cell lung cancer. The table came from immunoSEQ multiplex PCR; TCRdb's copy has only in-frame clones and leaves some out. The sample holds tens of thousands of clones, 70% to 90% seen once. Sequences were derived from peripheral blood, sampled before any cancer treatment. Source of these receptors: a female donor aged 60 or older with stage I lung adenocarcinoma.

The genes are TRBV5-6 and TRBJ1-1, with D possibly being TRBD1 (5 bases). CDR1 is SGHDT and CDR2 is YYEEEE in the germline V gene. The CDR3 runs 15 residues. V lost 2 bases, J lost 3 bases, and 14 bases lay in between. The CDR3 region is CASSFGGGGYTEAFF. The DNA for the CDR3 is TGTGCCAGCAGCTTCGGGGGAGGTGGGTACACTGAAGCTTTCTTT.

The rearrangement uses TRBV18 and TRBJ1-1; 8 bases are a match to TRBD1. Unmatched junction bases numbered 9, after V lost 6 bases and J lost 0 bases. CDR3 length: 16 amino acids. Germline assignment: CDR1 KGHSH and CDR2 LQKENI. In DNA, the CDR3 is TGTGCCAGCTCCCCGCAGGGGGCCCAACTGAACACTGAAGCTTTCTTT. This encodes CASSPQGAQLNTEAFF. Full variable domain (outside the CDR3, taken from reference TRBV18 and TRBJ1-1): NAGVMQNPRHLVRRRGQEARLRCSPMKGHSHVYWYRQLPEEGLKFMVYLQKENIIDESGMPKERFSAEFPKEGPSILRIQQVVRGDSAAYFCASSPQGAQLNTEAFFGQGTRLTVV.

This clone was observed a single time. The CDR3 DNA sequence: TGTGCCAGCAGCTTCACAGGGGGGGAGGACACTGAAGCTTTCTTT. It specifies CASSFTGGEDTEAFF. The genes are TRBV7-6 and TRBJ1-1; 8 positions match TRBD1. Trimming took 3 bases from V and 3 from J; bases not matched to a gene: 6. The V gene's germline CDR1 is SGHVS and CDR2 FNYEAQ. The CDR3 runs 15 residues.

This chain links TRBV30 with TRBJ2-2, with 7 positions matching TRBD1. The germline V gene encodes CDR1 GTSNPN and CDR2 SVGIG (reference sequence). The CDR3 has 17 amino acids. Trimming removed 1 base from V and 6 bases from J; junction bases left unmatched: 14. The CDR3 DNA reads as TGTGCCTGGAGTGGGGGCAGGGGGTCTATCGGCGCCGGGGAGCTGTTTTTT. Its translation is CAWSGGRGSIGAGELFF.

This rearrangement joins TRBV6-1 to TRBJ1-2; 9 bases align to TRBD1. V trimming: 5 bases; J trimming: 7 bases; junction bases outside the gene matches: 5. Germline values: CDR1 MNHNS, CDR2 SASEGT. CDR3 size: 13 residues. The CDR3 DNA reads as TGTGCCAGCAGTTTCCGGGACAGGGCTGGCTACACCTTC. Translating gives CASSFRDRAGYTF.

This chain's CDR3 is CASSLTGSNGYTF. CDR3 bases: TGTGCCAGCAGCTTGACAGGATCAAATGGCTACACCTTC. The rearrangement joins TRBV5-4 to TRBJ1-2; D perhaps matches TRBD1 (5 bases). The V end lost 1 base, the J end lost 6 bases, and 10 bases lay between the germline ends. Per germline, CDR1 SGHNT and CDR2 YYREEE (reference sequence). The CDR3 is 13 residues long.

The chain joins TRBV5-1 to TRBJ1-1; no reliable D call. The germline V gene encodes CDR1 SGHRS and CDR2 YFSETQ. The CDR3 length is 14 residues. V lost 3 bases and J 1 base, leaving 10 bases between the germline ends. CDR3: CASSSDGSNTEAFF. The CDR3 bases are TGCGCCAGCAGCTCGGACGGATCGAACACTGAAGCTTTCTTT.

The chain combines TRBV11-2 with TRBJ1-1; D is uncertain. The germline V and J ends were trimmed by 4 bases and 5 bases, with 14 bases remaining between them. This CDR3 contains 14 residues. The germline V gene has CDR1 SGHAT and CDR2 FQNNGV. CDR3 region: CASSYPDGWTEAFF. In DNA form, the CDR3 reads TGTGCCAGCAGCTACCCCGACGGGTGGACTGAAGCTTTCTTT.

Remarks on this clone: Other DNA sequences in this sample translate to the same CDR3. This CDR3 reads CASSVGGSYGYTF. The CDR3 DNA follows: TGTGCCAGCAGCGTAGGGGGTTCTTATGGCTACACCTTC. The chain joins TRBV9 to TRBJ1-2, with unresolved D. CDR1 and CDR2 from the germline V gene are SGDLS and YYNGEE. There are 13 residues in the CDR3. V was pared by 0 bases and J by 5 bases, with 8 bases between.

CDR3 DNA sequence: TGTGCCAGCAGCAAGGTTTTACTCACAGGGGACTATGGCTACACCTTC. Protein product: CASSKVLLTGDYGYTF. J is TRBJ1-2 and V is TRBV21-1; the DNA was not used to check the table's D call, TRBD1. TRBV21-1 is described as a pseudogene. This CDR3 contains 16 residues.

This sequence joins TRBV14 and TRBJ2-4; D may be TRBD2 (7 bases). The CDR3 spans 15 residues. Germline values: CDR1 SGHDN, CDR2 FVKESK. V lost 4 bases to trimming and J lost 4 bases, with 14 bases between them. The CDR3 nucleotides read TGTGCCAGCAGCCCCTTGGGGGGGGCGAAAAACATTCAGTACTTC. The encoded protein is CASSPLGGAKNIQYF. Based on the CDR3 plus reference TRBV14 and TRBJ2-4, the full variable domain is EAGVTQFPSHSVIEKGQTVTLRCDPISGHDNLYWYRRVMGKEIKFLLHFVKESKQDESGMPNNRFLAERTGGTYSTLKVQPAELEDSGVYFCASSPLGGAKNIQYFGAGTRLSVL.

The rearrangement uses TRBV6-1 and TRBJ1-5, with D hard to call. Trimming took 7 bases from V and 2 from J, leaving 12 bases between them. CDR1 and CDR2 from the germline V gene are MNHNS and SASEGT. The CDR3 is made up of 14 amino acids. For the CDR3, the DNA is TGTGCCAGCACCCCCGTTGGGGGCAATCAGCCCCAGCATTTT. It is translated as CASTPVGGNQPQHF.

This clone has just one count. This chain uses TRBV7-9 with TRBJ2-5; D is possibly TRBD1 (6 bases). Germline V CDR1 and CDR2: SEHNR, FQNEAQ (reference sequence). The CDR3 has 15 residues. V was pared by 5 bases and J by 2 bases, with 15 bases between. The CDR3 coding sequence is TGTGCCAGCAGCCCTTCCGACAGGAAACAAGAGACCCAGTACTTC. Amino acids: CASSPSDRKQETQYF.

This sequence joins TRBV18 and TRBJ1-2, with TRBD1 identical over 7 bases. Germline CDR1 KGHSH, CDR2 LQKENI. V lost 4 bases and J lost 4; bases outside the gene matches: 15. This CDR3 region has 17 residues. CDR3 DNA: TGTGCCAGCTCACTCAATCCGGGGACAGAAGCCTCCTATGGCTACACCTTC. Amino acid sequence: CASSLNPGTEASYGYTF. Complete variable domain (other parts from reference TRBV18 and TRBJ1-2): NAGVMQNPRHLVRRRGQEARLRCSPMKGHSHVYWYRQLPEEGLKFMVYLQKENIIDESGMPKERFSAEFPKEGPSILRIQQVVRGDSAAYFCASSLNPGTEASYGYTFGSGTRLTVV.

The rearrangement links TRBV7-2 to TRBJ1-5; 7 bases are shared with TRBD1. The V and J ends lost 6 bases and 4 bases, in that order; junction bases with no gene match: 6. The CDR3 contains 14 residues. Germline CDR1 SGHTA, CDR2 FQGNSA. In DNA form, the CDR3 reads TGTGCCAGCAGGAGATCACAGGGGAATCAGCCCCAGCATTTT. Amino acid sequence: CASRRSQGNQPQHF.

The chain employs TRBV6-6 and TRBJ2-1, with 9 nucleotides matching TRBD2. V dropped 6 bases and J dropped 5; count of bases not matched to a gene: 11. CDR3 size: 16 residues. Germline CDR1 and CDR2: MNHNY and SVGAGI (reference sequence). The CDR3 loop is CASRLLAGWEDNEQFF. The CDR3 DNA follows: TGTGCCAGCAGACTCCTAGCGGGATGGGAGGACAATGAGCAGTTCTTC.

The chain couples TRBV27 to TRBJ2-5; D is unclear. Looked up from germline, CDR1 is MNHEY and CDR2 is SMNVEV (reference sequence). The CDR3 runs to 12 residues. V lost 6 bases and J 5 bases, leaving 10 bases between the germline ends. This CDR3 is CASSPFGETQYF. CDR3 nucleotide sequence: TGTGCCAGCAGCCCGTTTGGGGAGACCCAGTACTTC.

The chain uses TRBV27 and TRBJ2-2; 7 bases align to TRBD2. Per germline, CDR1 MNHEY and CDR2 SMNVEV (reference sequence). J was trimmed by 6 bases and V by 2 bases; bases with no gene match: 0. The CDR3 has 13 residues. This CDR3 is CASSLAGAGELFF. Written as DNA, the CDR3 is TGTGCCAGCAGTTTAGCGGGAGCCGGGGAGCTGTTTTTT.

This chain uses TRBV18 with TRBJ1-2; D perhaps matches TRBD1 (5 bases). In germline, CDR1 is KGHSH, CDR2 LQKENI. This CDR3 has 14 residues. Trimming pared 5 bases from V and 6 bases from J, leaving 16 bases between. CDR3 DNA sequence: TGTGCCAGCTCAGACCCCCAGGGCCCTGATGGCTACACCTTC. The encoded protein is CASSDPQGPDGYTF.

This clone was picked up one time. This chain's CDR3 is CASSSTGEAQHF. The CDR3 DNA follows: TGTGCCAGCAGCTCGACGGGGGAGGCCCAGCATTTT. The V call is TRBV7-9, the J call TRBJ1-5, with D tentatively TRBD1 (5 bases). The V gene lost 4 bases and the J gene lost 11 bases, with 12 bases spanning the gap. The germline V gene encodes CDR1 SEHNR and CDR2 FQNEAQ (reference sequence). CDR3 length: 12 amino acids.

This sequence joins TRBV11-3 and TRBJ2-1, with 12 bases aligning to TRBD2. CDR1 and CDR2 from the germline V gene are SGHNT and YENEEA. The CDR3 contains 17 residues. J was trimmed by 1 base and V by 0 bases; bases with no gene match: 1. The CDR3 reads CASSLDTSGRSYNEQFF. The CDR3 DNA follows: TGTGCCAGCAGCTTAGATACTAGCGGGAGGTCCTACAATGAGCAGTTCTTC.

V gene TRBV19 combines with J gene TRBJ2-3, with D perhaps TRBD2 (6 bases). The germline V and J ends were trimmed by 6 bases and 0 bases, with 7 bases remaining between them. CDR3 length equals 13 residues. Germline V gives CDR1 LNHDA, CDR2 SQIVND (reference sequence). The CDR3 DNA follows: TGTGCCAGTAGCGGGACTAGCACAGATACGCAGTATTTT. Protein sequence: CASSGTSTDTQYF.

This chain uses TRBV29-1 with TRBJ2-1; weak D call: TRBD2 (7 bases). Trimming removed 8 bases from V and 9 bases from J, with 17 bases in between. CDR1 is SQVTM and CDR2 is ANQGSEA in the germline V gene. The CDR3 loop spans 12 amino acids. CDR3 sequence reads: CSWGGNRIEQFF. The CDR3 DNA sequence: TGCAGCTGGGGGGGCAATAGGATTGAGCAGTTCTTC.

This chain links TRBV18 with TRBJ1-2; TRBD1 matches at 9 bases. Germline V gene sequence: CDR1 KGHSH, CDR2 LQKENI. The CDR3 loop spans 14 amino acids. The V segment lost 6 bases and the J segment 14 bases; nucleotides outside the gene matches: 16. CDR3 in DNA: TGTGCCAGCTCGGAGGAGGGACAGGGCCCCTCGGGGACCTTC. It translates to CASSEEGQGPSGTF.

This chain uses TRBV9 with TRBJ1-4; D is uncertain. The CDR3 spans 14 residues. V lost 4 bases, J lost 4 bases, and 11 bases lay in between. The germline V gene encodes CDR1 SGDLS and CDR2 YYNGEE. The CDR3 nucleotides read TGTGCCAGCAGCAGACTGATGGATAATGAAAAACTGTTTTTT. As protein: CASSRLMDNEKLFF.